This is a list of T cell receptor beta chains from one sample in a study of regulatory T cells in long-lasting Graves disease. Using its own MiXCR run on the multiplex PCR reads, TCRdb lists one record per CDR3 protein. The repertoire holds approximately 400,000 distinct CDR3 sequences, with about 15% as singletons. This same sample was also taken into another study, of T cells in Graves' hyperthyroidism and ophthalmopathy.

The sample was peripheral blood mononuclear cells (PBMCs), taken at new diagnosis, from a patient treated with antithyroid drugs. These receptors came from a woman between 25 and 40 years old with Graves disease. Both conserved end residues are part of each CDR3. The order of the fields is J gene, V gene, D gene, CDR3 protein. The D gene is left open where the match is weak.

j_gene: TRBJ2-3; v_gene: TRBV24-1; d_gene: -; CDR3aa: CATSDSTLFAGPFFYRTDTQYF
j_gene: TRBJ1-3; v_gene: TRBV20-1; d_gene: TRBD1; CDR3aa: CSARGGGADRGMSGNTIYF
j_gene: TRBJ1-4; v_gene: TRBV10-3; d_gene: -; CDR3aa: CAISEGNRDGEKLFF
j_gene: TRBJ2-1; v_gene: TRBV30; d_gene: TRBD2; CDR3aa: CAWRRERGRWAHNEQFF
j_gene: TRBJ2-1; v_gene: TRBV5-1; d_gene: TRBD2; CDR3aa: CASSQGTSGRSSYNEQFF
j_gene: TRBJ2-7; v_gene: TRBV19; d_gene: -; CDR3aa: CASSLYGSAEEPGYYEQYF
j_gene: TRBJ2-7; v_gene: TRBV20-1; d_gene: TRBD1; CDR3aa: CSASDYNRGRAYEQYF
j_gene: TRBJ2-1; v_gene: TRBV30; d_gene: TRBD2; CDR3aa: CAWSVGEVGTSGTRDEQFF
j_gene: TRBJ2-7; v_gene: TRBV11-1; d_gene: -; CDR3aa: CASSLTDPASSYEQYF
j_gene: TRBJ2-3; v_gene: TRBV7-9; d_gene: TRBD2; CDR3aa: CASSSGLAPDTQYF
j_gene: TRBJ2-3; v_gene: TRBV3-1; d_gene: TRBD2; CDR3aa: CASSQDTGGGLAGVRDTQYF
j_gene: TRBJ1-1; v_gene: TRBV27; d_gene: -; CDR3aa: CASSSPPRTKAFF
j_gene: TRBJ2-1; v_gene: TRBV5-1; d_gene: TRBD2; CDR3aa: CASSWRTSGSTGEQFF
j_gene: TRBJ2-7; v_gene: TRBV2; d_gene: TRBD2; CDR3aa: CASSENFIVAGDLYEQYF
j_gene: TRBJ2-1; v_gene: TRBV11-3; d_gene: TRBD2; CDR3aa: CASSSTGTRNEQFF
j_gene: TRBJ2-7; v_gene: TRBV11-1; d_gene: TRBD2; CDR3aa: CASSLVTSGTYEQYF
j_gene: TRBJ2-5; v_gene: TRBV15; d_gene: TRBD2; CDR3aa: CATSRRRTSGSGWQETQYF
j_gene: TRBJ2-1; v_gene: TRBV11-1; d_gene: -; CDR3aa: CASSLGGGNSYNEQFF
j_gene: TRBJ2-1; v_gene: TRBV5-1; d_gene: TRBD2; CDR3aa: CASSGGTRGSDEQFF
j_gene: TRBJ1-1; v_gene: TRBV20-1; d_gene: -; CDR3aa: CSARQDSDMNTEAFF